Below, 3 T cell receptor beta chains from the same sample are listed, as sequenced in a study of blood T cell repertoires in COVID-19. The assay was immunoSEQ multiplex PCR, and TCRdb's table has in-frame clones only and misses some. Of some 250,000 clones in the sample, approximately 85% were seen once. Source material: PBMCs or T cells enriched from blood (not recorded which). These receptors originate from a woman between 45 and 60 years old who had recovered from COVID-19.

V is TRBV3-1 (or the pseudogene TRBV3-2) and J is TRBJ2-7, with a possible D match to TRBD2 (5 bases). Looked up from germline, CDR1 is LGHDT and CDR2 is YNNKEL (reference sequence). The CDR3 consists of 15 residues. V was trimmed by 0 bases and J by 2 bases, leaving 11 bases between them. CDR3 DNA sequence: TGTGCCAGCAGCCAAGATCCCAACGGGGCCTACGAGCAGTACTTC. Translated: CASSQDPNGAYEQYF.

Here the CDR3 reads CASTPDSSYEQYF. The CDR3 DNA is TGTGCCAGCACCCCGGACAGTTCCTACGAGCAGTACTTC. The J gene is TRBJ2-7, the V gene TRBV28, with D maybe TRBD1 (6 bases). CDR1 and CDR2 (germline): MDHEN, SYDVKM. The CDR3 contains 13 residues. Trimming stripped 7 bases from V and 1 base from J, with 11 bases between.

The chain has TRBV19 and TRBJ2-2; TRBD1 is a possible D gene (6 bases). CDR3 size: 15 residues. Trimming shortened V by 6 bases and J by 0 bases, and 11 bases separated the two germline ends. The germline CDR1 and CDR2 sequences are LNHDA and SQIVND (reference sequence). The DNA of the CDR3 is TGTGCCAGTAGAATCGGGACATCGAACACCGGGGAGCTGTTTTTT. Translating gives CASRIGTSNTGELFF.